These 15 T cell receptor beta chains were sequenced from one sample in a study of blood T cell repertoires in COVID-19. Here immunoSEQ multiplex PCR was the method, and the copy in TCRdb shows in-frame clones only, minus some. The repertoire holds around 150,000 clones, with about 80% as singletons. Sequencing used peripheral blood. These receptors were taken from a woman in her sixties or seventies with acute or convalescent COVID-19.

V usage is TRBV27 and J usage is TRBJ2-1; 15 bases agree with TRBD2. CDR3 length: 19 residues. Germline trimming cut 8 bases from V and 0 bases from J; bases unmatched to any gene: 11. From germline, CDR1 is MNHEY and CDR2 SMNVEV (reference sequence). CDR3 residues: CASSRGLAGGPGSYNEQFF. The DNA for the CDR3 is TGTGCCAGCTCCCGAGGACTAGCGGGAGGGCCTGGCTCCTACAATGAGCAGTTCTTC.

The gene calls are TRBV28 and TRBJ1-3; D remains ambiguous. This CDR3 is built from 15 residues. Trimming took off 5 bases at V and 4 bases at J, with 15 bases between the two ends. Germline CDR1 reads MDHEN; CDR2 reads SYDVKM. The CDR3 sequence is CASSLSRGQGNTIYF. The CDR3 nucleotides read TGTGCCAGCAGTCTTTCCCGGGGTCAAGGAAACACCATATATTTT.

The chain carries TRBV6-4 and TRBJ2-3; 14 bases align to TRBD2. V shed 8 bases and J 4 bases; nucleotides not matched to a gene: 5. This CDR3 has 15 amino acids. From germline, CDR1 is MRHNA and CDR2 SNTAGT. CDR3 sequence reads: CASSGTSGSPDTQYF. The CDR3 coding sequence is TGTGCCAGCTCCGGGACTAGCGGGAGTCCAGATACGCAGTATTTT.

The chain has TRBV6-5 and TRBJ1-1; 10 bases are shared with TRBD1. CDR1 is MNHEY and CDR2 is SVGAGI in the germline V gene. This CDR3 is 15 amino acids long. Germline trimming cut 4 bases from V and 4 bases from J; bases unmatched to any gene: 6. In nucleotides, the CDR3 is TGTGCCAGCAGTTCCCGACAGGGGGCGACCACTGAAGCTTTCTTT. Translation gives CASSSRQGATTEAFF.

The V and J genes are TRBV29-1 and TRBJ1-5; 12 bases align to TRBD1. This CDR3 is 15 amino acids long. Germline V gives CDR1 SQVTM, CDR2 ANQGSEA. V was clipped by 7 bases and J by 7 bases; unmatched bases: 11. CDR3 DNA: TGCAGCGCTCGACTCGGGACAGGGGGCTCGCAGCCCCAGCATTTT. It codes for CSARLGTGGSQPQHF.

The CDR3 loop is CASSLEWGGYGYTF. DNA of the CDR3: TGTGCCAGCAGTTTAGAATGGGGGGGCTATGGCTACACCTTC. The genes are TRBV28 and TRBJ1-2, with a tentative D call TRBD1 (5 bases). The CDR3 runs to 14 residues. Germline CDR1 MDHEN, CDR2 SYDVKM. Trimming removed 2 bases from V and 4 bases from J, with 11 bases in between.

This clone was observed a handful of times. The V and J genes are TRBV24-1 and TRBJ1-2; 10 nucleotides align to TRBD1. The CDR3 contains 15 residues. Germline V gives CDR1 KGHDR, CDR2 SFDVKD. V dropped 3 bases and J dropped 2; count of bases not matched to a gene: 2. Here the CDR3 reads CATSDPGQGNYGYTF. Written as DNA, the CDR3 is TGTGCCACCAGTGATCCGGGACAGGGGAACTATGGCTACACCTTC.

The chain employs TRBV7-3 and TRBJ1-6; D not resolved. Per germline, CDR1 SGHTA and CDR2 FQGTGA. The V gene lost 4 bases and the J gene lost 8 bases, with 9 bases spanning the gap. The CDR3 runs to 13 residues. The CDR3 DNA reads TGTGCCAGCAGCTCCCCCCCCGATTCACCCCTCCACTTT. It specifies CASSSPPDSPLHF.

As concerns this clone: Other nucleotide sequences from this sample produce the same CDR3. The J gene is TRBJ1-5, the V gene TRBV7-6; the match to TRBD1 covers 7 bases. After removal of 1 base from V and 4 bases from J, the junction contained 4 bases not matched to a gene. The CDR3 consists of 15 residues. Germline V gives CDR1 SGHVS, CDR2 FNYEAQ. CDR3 amino acids: CASSLGQGPNQPQHF. The CDR3 nucleotides read TGTGCCAGCAGCTTAGGACAGGGCCCGAATCAGCCCCAGCATTTT.

V gene TRBV9 combines with J gene TRBJ2-1, with 15 nucleotides matching TRBD2. The CDR3 loop spans 16 amino acids. Germline-derived CDR1 and CDR2 are SGDLS and YYNGEE. V lost 1 base and J lost 8; bases outside the gene matches: 4. CDR3 region: CASSVSGLAGGHEQFF. The CDR3 DNA sequence: TGTGCCAGCAGCGTATCCGGACTAGCGGGAGGGCATGAGCAGTTCTTC.

This sequence joins TRBV7-9 and TRBJ2-7; a possible D gene is TRBD1 (5 bases). Trimming removed 8 bases from V and 3 bases from J, with 8 bases in between. The CDR3 contains 11 residues. The germline V gene encodes CDR1 SEHNR and CDR2 FQNEAQ (reference sequence). CDR3 sequence (DNA): TGTGCCAGCGCCCAGGGCTACGAGCAGTACTTC. This encodes CASAQGYEQYF.

The chain joins TRBV29-1 to TRBJ2-2; 11 bases fit TRBD1. This CDR3 has 18 amino acids. Per the germline V gene, CDR1 is SQVTM and CDR2 is ANQGSEA. V lost 3 bases to trimming and J lost 6 bases; unmatched junction nucleotides: 15. DNA for the CDR3: TGCAGCGTTGAGGACGGGTTCTTGGGACAGGGGGGGGCCGGGGAGCTGTTTTTT. Translating gives CSVEDGFLGQGGAGELFF.

This clone showed up just once. This chain connects TRBV7-2 to TRBJ2-7; 10 bases fit TRBD2. Germline V gene lookup returns CDR1 SGHTA and CDR2 FQGNSA. The junction had 15 bases not matched to a gene; V was cut back by 5 bases and J by 5 bases. The CDR3 consists of 17 residues. CDR3 DNA sequence: TGTGCCAGCAGCCCGTGGGGGCTAGCGGGAGAAGGAGACGAGCAGTACTTC. The encoded protein is CASSPWGLAGEGDEQYF.

The V gene is TRBV30, the J gene TRBJ1-6, with a weak D call TRBD1 (6 bases). Trimming pared 0 bases from V and 7 bases from J, leaving 13 bases between. From germline, CDR1 is GTSNPN and CDR2 SVGIG (reference sequence). This CDR3 has 15 residues. CDR3 in DNA: TGTGCCTGGAGTGTTGGGGGGGCAGGCAATTCACCCCTCCACTTT. This encodes CAWSVGGAGNSPLHF.

The V gene is TRBV7-9, the J gene TRBJ1-2, with 7 positions matching TRBD1. Germline V gives CDR1 SEHNR, CDR2 FQNEAQ (reference sequence). Trimming at V came to 8 bases and at J to 4 bases, leaving 22 bases not matched to a gene. The CDR3 has 18 amino acids. The CDR3 coding sequence is TGTGCCAGCGGGGGGACAGCTGGTTCGATGCGACCTTCCTATGGCTACACCTTC. Its translation: CASGGTAGSMRPSYGYTF.